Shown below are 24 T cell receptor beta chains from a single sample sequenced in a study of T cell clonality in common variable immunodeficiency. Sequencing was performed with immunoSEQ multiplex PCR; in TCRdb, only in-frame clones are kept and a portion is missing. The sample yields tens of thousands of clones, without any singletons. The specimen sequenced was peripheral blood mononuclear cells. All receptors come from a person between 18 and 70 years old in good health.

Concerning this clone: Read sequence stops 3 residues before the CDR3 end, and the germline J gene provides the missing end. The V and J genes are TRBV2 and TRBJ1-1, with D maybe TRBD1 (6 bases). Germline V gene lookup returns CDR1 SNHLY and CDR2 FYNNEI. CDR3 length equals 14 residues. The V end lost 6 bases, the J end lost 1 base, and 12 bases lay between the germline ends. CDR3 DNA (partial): TGTGCCAGCAGCCTTGAAGGGGGGAACACTGAA. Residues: CASSLEGGNTE. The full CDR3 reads CASSLEGGNTEAFF.

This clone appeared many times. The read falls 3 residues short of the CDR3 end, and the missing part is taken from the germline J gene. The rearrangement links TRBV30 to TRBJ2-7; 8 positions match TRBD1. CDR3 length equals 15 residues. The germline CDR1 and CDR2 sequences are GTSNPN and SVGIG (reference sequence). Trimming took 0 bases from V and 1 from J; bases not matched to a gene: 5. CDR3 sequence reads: CAWSVGQGLSYEQYF. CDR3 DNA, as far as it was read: TGTGCCTGGAGTGTAGGACAGGGCCTTTCCTACGAG.

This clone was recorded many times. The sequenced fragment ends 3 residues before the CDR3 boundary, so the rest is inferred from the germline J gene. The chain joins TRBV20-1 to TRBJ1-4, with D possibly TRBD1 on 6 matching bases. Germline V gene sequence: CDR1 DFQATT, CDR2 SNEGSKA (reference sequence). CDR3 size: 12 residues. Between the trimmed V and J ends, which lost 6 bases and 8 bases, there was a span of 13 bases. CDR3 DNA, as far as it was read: TGCAGTGCCCAGACAGGAGGGGAAAAA. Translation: CSAQTGGEK. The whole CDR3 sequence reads CSAQTGGEKLFF.

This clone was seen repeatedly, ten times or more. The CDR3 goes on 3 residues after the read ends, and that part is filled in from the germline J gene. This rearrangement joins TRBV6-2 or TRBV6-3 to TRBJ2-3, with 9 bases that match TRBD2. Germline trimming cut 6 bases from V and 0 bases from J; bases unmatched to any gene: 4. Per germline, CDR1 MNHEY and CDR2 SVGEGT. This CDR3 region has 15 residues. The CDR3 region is CASRERGDSTDTQYF. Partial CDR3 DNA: TGTGCCAGCAGGGAGCGGGGGGATAGCACAGATACG.

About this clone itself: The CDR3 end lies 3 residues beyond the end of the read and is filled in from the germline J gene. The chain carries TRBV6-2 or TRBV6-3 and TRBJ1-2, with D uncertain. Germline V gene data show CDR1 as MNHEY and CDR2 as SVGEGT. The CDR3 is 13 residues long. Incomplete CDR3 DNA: TGTGCCAGCAGGACTAGCGGGAGAGACGAC. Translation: CASRTSGRDD. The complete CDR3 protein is CASRTSGRDDYTF.

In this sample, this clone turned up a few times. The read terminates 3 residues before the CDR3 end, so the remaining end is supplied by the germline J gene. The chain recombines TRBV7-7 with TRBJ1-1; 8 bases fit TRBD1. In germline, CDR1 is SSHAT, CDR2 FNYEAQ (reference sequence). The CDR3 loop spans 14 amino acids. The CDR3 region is CASGPSTGAETAFF. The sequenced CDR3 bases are TGTGCCAGCGGCCCATCGACAGGGGCAGAGACA.

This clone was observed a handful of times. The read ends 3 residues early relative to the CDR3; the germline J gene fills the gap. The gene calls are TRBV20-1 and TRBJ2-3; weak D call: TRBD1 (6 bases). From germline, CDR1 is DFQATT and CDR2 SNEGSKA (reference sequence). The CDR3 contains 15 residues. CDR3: CSARSCRGRQEAQYF. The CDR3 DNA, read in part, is TGCAGTGCCCGTTCTTGCAGGGGCCGGCAAGAGGCG.

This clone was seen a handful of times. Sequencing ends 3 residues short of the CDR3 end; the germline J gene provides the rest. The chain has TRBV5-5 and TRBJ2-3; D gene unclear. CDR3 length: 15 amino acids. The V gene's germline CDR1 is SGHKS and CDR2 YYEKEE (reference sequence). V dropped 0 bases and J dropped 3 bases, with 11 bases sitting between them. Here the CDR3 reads CASSLDVAGTDTQYF. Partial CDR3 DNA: TGTGCCAGCAGCTTGGATGTAGCTGGGACAGATACG.

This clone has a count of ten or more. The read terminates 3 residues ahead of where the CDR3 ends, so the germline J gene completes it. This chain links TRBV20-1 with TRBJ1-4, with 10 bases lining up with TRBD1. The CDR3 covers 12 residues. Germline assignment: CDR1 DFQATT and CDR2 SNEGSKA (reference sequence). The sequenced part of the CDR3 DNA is TGCAGCGGGACAGGGGATAATGAAAAA. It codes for CSGTGDNEK. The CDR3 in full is CSGTGDNEKLFF.

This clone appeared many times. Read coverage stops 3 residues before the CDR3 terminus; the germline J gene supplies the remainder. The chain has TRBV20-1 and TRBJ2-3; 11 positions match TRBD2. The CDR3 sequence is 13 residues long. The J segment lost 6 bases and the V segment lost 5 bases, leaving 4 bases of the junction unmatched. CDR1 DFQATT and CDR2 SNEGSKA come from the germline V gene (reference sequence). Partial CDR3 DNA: TGCAGTGCTTTATGGACTAGCGGGGATACG. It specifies CSALWTSGDT. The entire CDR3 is CSALWTSGDTQYF.

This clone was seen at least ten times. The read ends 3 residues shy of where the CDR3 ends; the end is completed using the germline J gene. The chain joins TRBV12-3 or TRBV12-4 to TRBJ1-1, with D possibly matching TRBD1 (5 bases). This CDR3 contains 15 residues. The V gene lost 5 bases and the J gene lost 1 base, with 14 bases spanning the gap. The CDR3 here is CASSLSFRGNTEAFF. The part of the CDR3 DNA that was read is TGTGCCAGCAGTCTTTCTTTTAGGGGGAACACTGAA.

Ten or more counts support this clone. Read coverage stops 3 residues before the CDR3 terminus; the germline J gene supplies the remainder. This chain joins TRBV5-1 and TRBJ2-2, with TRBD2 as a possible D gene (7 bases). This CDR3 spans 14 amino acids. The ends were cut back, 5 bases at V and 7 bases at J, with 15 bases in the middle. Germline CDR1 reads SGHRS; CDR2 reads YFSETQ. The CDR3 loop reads CASSRGASGGELFF. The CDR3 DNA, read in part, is TGCGCCAGCAGTCGGGGGGCGTCCGGCGGGGAG.

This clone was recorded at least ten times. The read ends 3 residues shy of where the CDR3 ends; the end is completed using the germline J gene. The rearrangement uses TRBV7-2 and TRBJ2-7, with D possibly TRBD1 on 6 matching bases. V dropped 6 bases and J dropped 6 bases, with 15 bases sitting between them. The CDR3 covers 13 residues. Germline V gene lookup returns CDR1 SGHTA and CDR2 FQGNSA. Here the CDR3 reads CASSPTRGREQYF. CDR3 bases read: TGTGCCAGCAGTCCGACCAGGGGCCGCGAG.

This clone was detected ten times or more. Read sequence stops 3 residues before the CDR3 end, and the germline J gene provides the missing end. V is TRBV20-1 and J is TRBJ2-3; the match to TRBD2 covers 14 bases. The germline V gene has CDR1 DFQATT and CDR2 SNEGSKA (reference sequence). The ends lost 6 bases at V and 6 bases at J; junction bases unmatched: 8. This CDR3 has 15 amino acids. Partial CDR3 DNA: TGCAGTGCCCTGACTAGCGGGGGGGTAGTGGATACG. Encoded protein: CSALTSGGVVDT. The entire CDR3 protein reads CSALTSGGVVDTQYF.

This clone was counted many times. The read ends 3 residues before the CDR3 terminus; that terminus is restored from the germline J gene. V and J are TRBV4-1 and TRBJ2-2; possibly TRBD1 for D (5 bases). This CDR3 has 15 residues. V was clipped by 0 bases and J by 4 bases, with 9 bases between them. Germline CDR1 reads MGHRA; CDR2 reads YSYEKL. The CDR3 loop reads CASSQDRQGTGELFF. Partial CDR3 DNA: TGCGCCAGCAGCCAAGATCGGCAGGGCACCGGGGAG.

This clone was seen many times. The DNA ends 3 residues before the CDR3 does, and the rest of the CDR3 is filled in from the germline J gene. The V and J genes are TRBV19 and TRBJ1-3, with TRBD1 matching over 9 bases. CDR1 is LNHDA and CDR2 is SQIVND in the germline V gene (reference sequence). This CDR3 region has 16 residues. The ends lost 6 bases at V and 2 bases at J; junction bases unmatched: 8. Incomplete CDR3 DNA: TGTGCCAGTAGCATCCGACAGGGGGTTGCTGGAAACACC. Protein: CASSIRQGVAGNT. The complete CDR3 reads CASSIRQGVAGNTIYF.

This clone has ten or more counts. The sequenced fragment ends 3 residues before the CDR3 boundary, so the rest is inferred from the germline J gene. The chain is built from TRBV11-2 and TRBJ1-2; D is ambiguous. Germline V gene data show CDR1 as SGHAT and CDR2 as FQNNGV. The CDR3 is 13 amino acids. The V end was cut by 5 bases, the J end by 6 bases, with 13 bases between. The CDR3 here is CASSPSMGHGYTF. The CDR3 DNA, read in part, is TGTGCCAGCAGCCCCTCGATGGGCCATGGC. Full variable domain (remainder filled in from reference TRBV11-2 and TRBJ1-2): EAGVAQSPRYKIIEKRQSVAFWCNPISGHATLYWYQQILGQGPKLLIQFQNNGVVDDSQLPKDRFSAERLKGVDSTLKIQPAKLEDSAVYLCASSPSMGHGYTFGSGTRLTVV.

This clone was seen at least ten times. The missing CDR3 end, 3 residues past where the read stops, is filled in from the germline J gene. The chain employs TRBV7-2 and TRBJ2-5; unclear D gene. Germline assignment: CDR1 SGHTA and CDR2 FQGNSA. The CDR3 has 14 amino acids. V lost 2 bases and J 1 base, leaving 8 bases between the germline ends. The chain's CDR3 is CASSLSPLQETQYF. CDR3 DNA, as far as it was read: TGTGCCAGCAGCTTATCCCCCCTCCAAGAGACC. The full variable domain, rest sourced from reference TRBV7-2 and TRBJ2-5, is GAGVSQSPSNKVTEKGKDVELRCDPISGHTALYWYRQSLGQGLEFLIYFQGNSAPDKSGLPSDRFSAERTGGSVSTLTIQRTQQEDSAVYLCASSLSPLQETQYFGPGTRLLVL.

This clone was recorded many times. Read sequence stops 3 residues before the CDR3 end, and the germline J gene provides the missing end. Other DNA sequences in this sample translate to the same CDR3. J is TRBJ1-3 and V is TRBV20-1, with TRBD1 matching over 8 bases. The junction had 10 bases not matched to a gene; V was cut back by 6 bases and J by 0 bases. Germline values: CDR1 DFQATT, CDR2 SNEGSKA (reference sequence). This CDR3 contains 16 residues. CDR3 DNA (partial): TGCAGTGCAGTAGACAGGGGCCCCTACTCTGGAAACACC. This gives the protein CSAVDRGPYSGNT. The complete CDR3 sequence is CSAVDRGPYSGNTIYF.

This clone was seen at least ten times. The CDR3 sequence is CASSIRGGGQPQHF. The DNA read from the CDR3 is TGTGCCAGTAGTATACGAGGGGGCGGGCAGCCC. The chain carries TRBV19 and TRBJ1-5; the match to TRBD1 covers 7 bases. The read terminates 3 residues ahead of where the CDR3 ends, so the germline J gene completes it. Unmatched junction bases numbered 5, after V lost 2 bases and J lost 7 bases. The CDR3 has 14 residues. Germline V gene lookup returns CDR1 LNHDA and CDR2 SQIVND (reference sequence).

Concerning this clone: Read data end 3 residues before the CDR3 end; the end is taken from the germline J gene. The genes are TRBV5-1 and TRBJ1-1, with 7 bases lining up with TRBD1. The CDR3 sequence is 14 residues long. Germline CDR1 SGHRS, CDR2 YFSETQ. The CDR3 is CASSLNGGQYEAFF. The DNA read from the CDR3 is TGCGCCAGCAGCTTGAACGGGGGACAGTACGAG. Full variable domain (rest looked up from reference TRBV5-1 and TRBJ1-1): KAGVTQTPRYLIKTRGQQVTLSCSPISGHRSVSWYQQTPGQGLQFLFEYFSETQRNKGNFPGRFSGRQFSNSRSEMNVSTLELGDSALYLCASSLNGGQYEAFFGQGTRLTVV.

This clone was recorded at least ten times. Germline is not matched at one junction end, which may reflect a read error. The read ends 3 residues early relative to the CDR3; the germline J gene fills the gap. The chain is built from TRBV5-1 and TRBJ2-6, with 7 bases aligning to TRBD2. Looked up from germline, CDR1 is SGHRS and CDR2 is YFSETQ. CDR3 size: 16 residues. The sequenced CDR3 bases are TGCGCCACCAGCCGGGACTACCGCTCTGGGGCCAACGTC. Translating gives CATSRDYRSGANV. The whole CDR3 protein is CATSRDYRSGANVLTF.

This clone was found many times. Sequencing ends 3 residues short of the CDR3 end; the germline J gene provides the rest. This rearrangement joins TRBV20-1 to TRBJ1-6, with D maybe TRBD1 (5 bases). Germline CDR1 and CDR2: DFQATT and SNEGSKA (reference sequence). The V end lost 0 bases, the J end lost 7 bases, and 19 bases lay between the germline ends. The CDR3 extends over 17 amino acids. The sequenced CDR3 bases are TGCAGTGCTAGAGATGGGGCCGGTCCGACCCAAAATTCACCC. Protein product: CSARDGAGPTQNSP. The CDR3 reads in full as CSARDGAGPTQNSPLHF.

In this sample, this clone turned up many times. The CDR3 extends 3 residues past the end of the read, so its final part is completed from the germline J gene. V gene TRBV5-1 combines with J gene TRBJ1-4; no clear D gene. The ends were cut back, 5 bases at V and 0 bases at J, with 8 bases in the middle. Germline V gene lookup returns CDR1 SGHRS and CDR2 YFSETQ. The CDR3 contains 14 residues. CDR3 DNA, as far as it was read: TGCGCCAGCAGAGACACCTCAACTAATGAAAAA. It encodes CASRDTSTNEK. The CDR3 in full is CASRDTSTNEKLFF.